The next 32 T cell receptor beta chains were all read from a single sample in a study of OX40 agonist ivuxolimab in advanced cancers. Profiled with immunoSEQ multiplex PCR; TCRdb holds only in-frame clones, not every one. The table lists more than 70,000 clones, around 90% of them singletons. The sample consisted of CD4+ or CD8+ T cells sorted from blood, taken in a trial of the OX40 agonist ivuxolimab. The source is an adult with an advanced solid tumor such as melanoma, head and neck, liver or kidney cancer.

This rearrangement joins TRBV2 to TRBJ2-3; D may be TRBD2 (5 bases). Trimming shortened V by 9 bases and J by 0 bases, and 16 bases separated the two germline ends. Germline loops: CDR1 SNHLY, CDR2 FYNNEI. This CDR3 is 15 amino acids long. The CDR3 DNA is TGTGCCAGTAGGGCGGGCGGCGTAAGCACAGATACGCAGTATTTT. Its protein product is CASRAGGVSTDTQYF.

This clone is a singleton in its sample. The chain carries TRBV5-1 and TRBJ2-5, with TRBD1 identical over 8 bases. The germline gives CDR1 SGHRS, CDR2 YFSETQ. The length of the CDR3 is 15 residues. Losses at the gene ends were 4 bases for V and 4 bases for J; bases not matched to a gene: 9. The CDR3 reads CASSPQGQGGETQYF. The CDR3 DNA sequence: TGCGCCAGCAGCCCTCAAGGACAGGGCGGAGAGACCCAGTACTTC.

This chain joins TRBV18 and TRBJ2-5, with 7 bases that match TRBD1. The CDR3 spans 14 residues. After removal of 3 bases from V and 2 bases from J, the junction contained 3 bases not matched to a gene. Germline V lookup: CDR1 KGHSH, CDR2 LQKENI. The DNA for the CDR3 is TGTGCCAGCTCACCGGGACAGCCTCAAGAGACCCAGTACTTC. It is translated as CASSPGQPQETQYF.

This clone was counted once. The rearrangement uses TRBV11-2 and TRBJ1-2, with a possible D match to TRBD1 (5 bases). The V gene lost 5 bases and the J gene lost 8 bases, with 15 bases spanning the gap. The CDR3 runs 13 residues. CDR1 SGHAT and CDR2 FQNNGV come from the germline V gene. This CDR3 is CASSPQVTGGYTF. The CDR3 DNA reads TGTGCCAGCAGCCCACAGGTCACCGGGGGCTACACCTTC. Filled out from reference TRBV11-2 and TRBJ1-2, the complete variable domain reads EAGVAQSPRYKIIEKRQSVAFWCNPISGHATLYWYQQILGQGPKLLIQFQNNGVVDDSQLPKDRFSAERLKGVDSTLKIQPAKLEDSAVYLCASSPQVTGGYTFGSGTRLTVV.

In its sample, this clone was seen once. The chain uses TRBV6-5 and TRBJ1-2; D is perhaps TRBD1 (6 bases). This CDR3 comprises 15 residues. With 7 bases removed from V and 8 bases from J, the gap between germline ends came to 23 bases. The V gene's germline CDR1 is MNHEY and CDR2 SVGAGI. Written as DNA, the CDR3 is TGTGCCAGCAACGACGTCCCTTCAGGGGCTGGGGGCTACACCTTC. Amino acid sequence: CASNDVPSGAGGYTF.

This clone appeared a single time. The rearrangement links TRBV7-9 to TRBJ2-7; unclear D gene. The CDR3 is made up of 15 amino acids. V lost 1 base to trimming and J lost 3 bases, with 13 bases between them. CDR1 is SEHNR and CDR2 is FQNEAQ in the germline V gene (reference sequence). CDR3 in amino acids: CASSLGPVPGYEQYF. CDR3 sequence (DNA): TGTGCCAGCAGCTTAGGGCCAGTCCCCGGCTACGAGCAGTACTTC.

The chain recombines TRBV28 with TRBJ2-1, with 10 bases aligning to TRBD1. The V segment lost 3 bases and the J segment 16 bases; nucleotides outside the gene matches: 12. This CDR3 is built from 14 residues. Germline V gene lookup returns CDR1 MDHEN and CDR2 SYDVKM. The CDR3: CASSLTGGTEVYFF. Here the CDR3 DNA reads TGTGCCAGCAGTTTGACAGGGGGCACGGAAGTCTACTTCTTC.

J is TRBJ1-6 and V is TRBV7-9; unclear D gene. Between the trimmed V and J ends, which lost 5 bases and 10 bases, there was a span of 3 bases. The germline V gene has CDR1 SEHNR and CDR2 FQNEAQ (reference sequence). This CDR3 has 10 residues. CDR3 sequence reads: CASSMSPLHF. The DNA of the CDR3 is TGTGCCAGCAGCATGTCACCCCTCCACTTT.

The V gene is TRBV7-2, the J gene TRBJ2-3; tentative D call: TRBD2 (6 bases). Looked up from germline, CDR1 is SGHTA and CDR2 is FQGNSA. V was shortened by 1 base and J by 2 bases, with 13 bases between the two germline ends. This CDR3 contains 16 residues. The CDR3 DNA reads as TGTGCCAGCAGCTTAGGTGTTCGGGGGAACACAGATACGCAGTATTTT. This sequence encodes CASSLGVRGNTDTQYF.

V and J are TRBV11-2 and TRBJ2-1; D is tentatively TRBD1 or TRBD2 (5 bases each). Between the trimmed V and J ends, which lost 0 bases and 6 bases, there was a span of 12 bases. CDR1 is SGHAT, CDR2 FQNNGV, per germline. The CDR3 totals 15 residues. The CDR3 is CASSLENGAPNEQFF. The CDR3, as DNA: TGTGCCAGCAGCTTAGAAAACGGGGCTCCCAATGAGCAGTTCTTC. Together with reference TRBV11-2 and TRBJ2-1, the CDR3 gives the full variable domain: EAGVAQSPRYKIIEKRQSVAFWCNPISGHATLYWYQQILGQGPKLLIQFQNNGVVDDSQLPKDRFSAERLKGVDSTLKIQPAKLEDSAVYLCASSLENGAPNEQFFGPGTRLTVL.

The chain combines TRBV6-5 with TRBJ1-5; 7 bases are shared with TRBD1. The V and J ends lost 6 bases and 0 bases, in that order; junction bases with no gene match: 5. This CDR3 is 15 amino acids long. The germline gives CDR1 MNHEY, CDR2 SVGAGI. CDR3 protein: CASRRQGYSNQPQHF. CDR3 bases: TGTGCCAGCAGAAGACAGGGCTATAGCAATCAGCCCCAGCATTTT.

V and J are TRBV4-3 and TRBJ1-2, with a weak D call TRBD1 (6 bases). V lost 4 bases to trimming and J lost 7 bases, with 16 bases between them. Germline assignment: CDR1 LGHNA and CDR2 YSLEER. The CDR3 spans 14 residues. CDR3 sequence: CASSPEGGAAGYTF. The CDR3 nucleotides read TGCGCCAGCAGCCCGGAGGGGGGAGCTGCTGGCTACACCTTC.

V usage is TRBV7-2 and J usage is TRBJ2-7; TRBD2 matches at 9 bases. V was pared by 2 bases and J by 5 bases, with 4 bases of the junction left unmatched. CDR3 size: 14 residues. The V gene's germline CDR1 is SGHTA and CDR2 FQGNSA. CDR3 amino acids: CASSLLAGVHEQYF. For the CDR3, the DNA is TGTGCCAGCAGCTTATTAGCGGGAGTCCACGAGCAGTACTTC.

The rearrangement uses TRBV27 and TRBJ1-2; 7 bases fit TRBD1. Germline CDR1 and CDR2: MNHEY and SMNVEV (reference sequence). V shed 1 base and J 8 bases; nucleotides not matched to a gene: 10. This CDR3 spans 15 amino acids. CDR3 in DNA: TGTGCCAGCAGTTTATACCCCGACAGGGTAAGAGGCTACACCTTC. It translates to CASSLYPDRVRGYTF.

The chain employs TRBV7-9 and TRBJ1-1; D is ambiguous. Germline assignment: CDR1 SEHNR and CDR2 FQNEAQ (reference sequence). CDR3 length: 16 amino acids. Trimming removed 5 bases at V and 1 base at J, with 17 bases between. In DNA, the CDR3 is TGTGCCAGCAGCGGTATGACTGATCGGGGGAACACTGAAGCTTTCTTT. Amino acids: CASSGMTDRGNTEAFF.

In the case of this clone: The germline gene is not matched at one end of the junction; a read error may be the cause. V usage is TRBV7-2 and J usage is TRBJ2-5; 12 nucleotides line up with TRBD1. The CDR3 is 17 amino acids. Germline-derived CDR1 and CDR2 are SGHTA and FQGNSA. Written as DNA, the CDR3 is TGTGCCAGCAGCGAACCGGGACAGGGGGCCAGTCAAGAGACCCGGTACTTC. Protein sequence: CASSEPGQGASQETRYF.

The chain couples TRBV28 to TRBJ1-3; the D gene is possibly TRBD1 (5 bases). V was clipped by 6 bases and J by 2 bases, with 11 bases between them. CDR1 is MDHEN, CDR2 SYDVKM, per germline. CDR3 length equals 14 residues. The CDR3 region has the DNA TGTGCCAGCAGGGCCTCAGGGCCTGGAAACACCATATATTTT. It is translated as CASRASGPGNTIYF. Complete variable domain (other parts from reference TRBV28 and TRBJ1-3): DVKVTQSSRYLVKRTGEKVFLECVQDMDHENMFWYRQDPGLGLRLIYFSYDVKMKEKGDIPEGYSVSREKKERFSLILESASTNQTSMYLCASRASGPGNTIYFGEGSWLTVV.

The chain links TRBV5-1 to TRBJ2-2; TRBD1 matches at 7 bases. Germline CDR1 is SGHRS and CDR2 is YFSETQ. The CDR3 has 16 residues. V dropped 4 bases and J dropped 6; count of bases not matched to a gene: 12. The CDR3 here is CASSVLTGVVSGELFF. CDR3 sequence (DNA): TGCGCCAGCAGCGTCCTCACAGGGGTTGTTTCCGGGGAGCTGTTTTTT.

The rearrangement joins TRBV11-1 to TRBJ2-1; D unclear. The CDR3 spans 14 residues. The V end was cut by 5 bases, the J end by 3 bases, with 11 bases between. Germline values: CDR1 SGHAT, CDR2 FQDESV (reference sequence). In DNA, the CDR3 is TGTGCCAGCAGCCCTCAGTTGGGCTACAATGAGCAGTTCTTC. Its translation: CASSPQLGYNEQFF.

V gene TRBV30 combines with J gene TRBJ1-3, with D possibly TRBD1 on 5 matching bases. The CDR3 is 13 amino acids. Germline lookup yields CDR1 GTSNPN and CDR2 SVGIG (reference sequence). Trimming removed 7 bases from V and 1 base from J, with 11 bases in between. The CDR3, as DNA: TGTGCCTCCGTATGGGGGTCTGGAAACACCATATATTTT. Its protein product is CASVWGSGNTIYF.

The CDR3 DNA sequence: TGTGCCAGCAGCTCTACAGGGATTTTGGGCGGGGAGCTGTTTTTT. This encodes CASSSTGILGGELFF. The V call is TRBV7-8, the J call TRBJ2-2; TRBD1 is a possible D gene (6 bases). The germline CDR1 and CDR2 sequences are SGHVS and FQNEAQ. This CDR3 region has 15 residues. V dropped 4 bases and J dropped 7 bases, with 16 bases sitting between them.

The V and J genes are TRBV19 and TRBJ2-1; TRBD1 matches 10 bases. There are 20 residues in the CDR3. V trimming: 6 bases; J trimming: 1 base; junction bases outside the gene matches: 18. Germline CDR1 reads LNHDA; CDR2 reads SQIVND (reference sequence). The CDR3 DNA is TGTGCCAGTAGAGGTGGGACAGGGGTTTCCTCGGCGGGATCCTACAATGAGCAGTTCTTC. Translated, it gives CASRGGTGVSSAGSYNEQFF.

In its sample, this clone was seen a few times. This chain connects TRBV7-9 to TRBJ1-1; D is unclear. Trimming took 5 bases from V and 6 from J, leaving 10 bases between them. This CDR3 has 12 amino acids. Per the germline V gene, CDR1 is SEHNR and CDR2 is FQNEAQ (reference sequence). CDR3 sequence reads: CASSPDGSEAFF. The CDR3 nucleotides are TGTGCCAGCAGCCCCGACGGGTCTGAAGCTTTCTTT.

The chain is built from TRBV5-4 and TRBJ2-5, with TRBD1 matching 11 bases. Germline V CDR1 and CDR2: SGHNT, YYREEE (reference sequence). The CDR3 has 14 residues. CDR3 sequence: CVIQDRGLVETQYF. The CDR3 nucleotides are TGTGTTATCCAGGACAGGGGGCTGGTAGAGACCCAGTACTTC.

The genes are TRBV5-1 and TRBJ1-2, with D tentatively TRBD1 (5 bases). V shed 5 bases and J shed 1 base, with 9 bases lying between them. The germline CDR1 and CDR2 sequences are SGHRS and YFSETQ. The CDR3 loop spans 13 amino acids. CDR3 coding DNA: TGCGCCAGCAGGTTTGACAGTAACTATGGCTACACCTTC. This encodes CASRFDSNYGYTF.

The rearrangement joins TRBV30 to TRBJ2-5; the match to TRBD2 covers 7 bases. The J call may be in error: the DNA end matches TRBJ2-7 better. The CDR3 totals 15 residues. Germline CDR1 and CDR2: GTSNPN and SVGIG (reference sequence). CDR3 amino acids: CAWSGTSVSSYEQYF. The CDR3 nucleotides read TGTGCCTGGAGTGGAACTAGCGTTAGCTCCTACGAGCAGTACTTC.

This chain joins TRBV11-2 and TRBJ1-4; TRBD1 matches at 8 bases. This CDR3 region has 15 residues. CDR1 and CDR2 from the germline V gene are SGHAT and FQNNGV. The junction had 9 bases not matched to a gene; V was cut back by 5 bases and J by 7 bases. CDR3 in DNA: TGTGCCAGCAGCCAGGGAGGCAGGGGGCCTGAAAAACTGTTTTTT. Protein sequence: CASSQGGRGPEKLFF.

The chain carries TRBV5-1 and TRBJ2-3; TRBD2 matches at 7 bases. From germline, CDR1 is SGHRS and CDR2 YFSETQ. The CDR3 is 15 residues long. Trimming at V came to 5 bases and at J to 5 bases, leaving 11 bases not matched to a gene. CDR3 coding DNA: TGCGCCAGCAGTCTTCACGGGACTACCCAAGATACGCAGTATTTT. Translated, it gives CASSLHGTTQDTQYF.

CDR3 coding DNA: TGCGCCAGCAGCCGAGGGTTTGGGGGGCGCAGAGAGACCCAGTACTTC. It translates to CASSRGFGGRRETQYF. The V and J genes are TRBV4-1 and TRBJ2-5; either TRBD1 or TRBD2 may supply D (6 bases each). This CDR3 region has 16 residues. Germline CDR1 reads MGHRA; CDR2 reads YSYEKL. V lost 4 bases to trimming and J lost 4 bases, with 19 bases between them.

The CDR3 DNA follows: TGCAGCGTTGCGGACTTTAACTATGGCTACACCTTC. This gives the protein CSVADFNYGYTF. The chain employs TRBV29-1 and TRBJ1-2; D call uncertain. Between the trimmed V and J ends, which lost 4 bases and 1 base, there was a span of 7 bases. Germline V gives CDR1 SQVTM, CDR2 ANQGSEA. The CDR3 spans 12 residues.

CDR3 region: CASSPWTVSYEQYF. CDR3 nucleotide sequence: TGTGCCAGCAGTCCCTGGACAGTCTCCTACGAGCAGTACTTC. The chain has TRBV28 and TRBJ2-7, with D maybe TRBD1 (6 bases). V lost 5 bases and J 0 bases, leaving 11 bases between the germline ends. Germline-derived CDR1 and CDR2 are MDHEN and SYDVKM. This CDR3 is built from 14 residues.

V is TRBV6-1 and J is TRBJ2-7; D gene unclear. The CDR3 has 14 amino acids. Trimming removed 4 bases from V and 1 base from J, with 11 bases in between. In germline, CDR1 is MNHNS, CDR2 SASEGT. CDR3 residues: CASSAFSYSYEQYF. The CDR3 bases are TGTGCCAGCAGTGCATTTTCGTATTCCTACGAGCAGTACTTC.